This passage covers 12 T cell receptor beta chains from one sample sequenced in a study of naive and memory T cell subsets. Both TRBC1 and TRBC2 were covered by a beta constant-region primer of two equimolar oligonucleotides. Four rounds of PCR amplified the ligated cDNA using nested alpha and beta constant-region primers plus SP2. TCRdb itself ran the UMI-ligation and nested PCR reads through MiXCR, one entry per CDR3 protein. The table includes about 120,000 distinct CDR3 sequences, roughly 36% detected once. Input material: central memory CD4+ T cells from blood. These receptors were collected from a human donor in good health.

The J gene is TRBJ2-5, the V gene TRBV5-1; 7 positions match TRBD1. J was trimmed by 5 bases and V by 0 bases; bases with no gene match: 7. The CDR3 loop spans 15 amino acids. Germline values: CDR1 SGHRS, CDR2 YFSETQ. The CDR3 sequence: CASSLDTDRWETQYF. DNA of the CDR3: TGCGCCAGCAGCTTGGATACGGACAGGTGGGAGACCCAGTACTTC. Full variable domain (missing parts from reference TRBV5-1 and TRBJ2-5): KAGVTQTPRYLIKTRGQQVTLSCSPISGHRSVSWYQQTPGQGLQFLFEYFSETQRNKGNFPGRFSGRQFSNSRSEMNVSTLELGDSALYLCASSLDTDRWETQYFGPGTRLLVL.

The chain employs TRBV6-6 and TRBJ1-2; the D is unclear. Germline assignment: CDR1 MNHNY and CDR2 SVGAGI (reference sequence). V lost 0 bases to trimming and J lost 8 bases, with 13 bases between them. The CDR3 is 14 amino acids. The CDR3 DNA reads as TGTGCCAGCAGTTACTCGACGGTGGGCGGAGGCTACACCTTC. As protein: CASSYSTVGGGYTF.

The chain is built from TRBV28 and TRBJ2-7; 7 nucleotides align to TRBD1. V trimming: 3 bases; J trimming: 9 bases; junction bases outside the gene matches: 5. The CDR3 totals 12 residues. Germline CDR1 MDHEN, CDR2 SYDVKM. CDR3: CASSFGTEGQYF. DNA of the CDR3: TGTGCCAGCAGTTTTGGGACAGAGGGGCAGTACTTC.

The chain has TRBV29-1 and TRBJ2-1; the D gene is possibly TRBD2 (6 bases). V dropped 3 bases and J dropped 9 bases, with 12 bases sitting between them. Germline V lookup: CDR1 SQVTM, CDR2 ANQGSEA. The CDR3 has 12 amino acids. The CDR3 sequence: CSVDLFSGEQFF. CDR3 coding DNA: TGCAGCGTTGACCTATTTAGCGGTGAGCAGTTCTTC.

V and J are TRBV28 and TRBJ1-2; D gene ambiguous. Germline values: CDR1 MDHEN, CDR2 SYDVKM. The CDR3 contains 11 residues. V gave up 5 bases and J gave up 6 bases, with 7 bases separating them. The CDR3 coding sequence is TGTGCCAGCAGTGCCCCCCATGGCTACACCTTC. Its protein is CASSAPHGYTF.

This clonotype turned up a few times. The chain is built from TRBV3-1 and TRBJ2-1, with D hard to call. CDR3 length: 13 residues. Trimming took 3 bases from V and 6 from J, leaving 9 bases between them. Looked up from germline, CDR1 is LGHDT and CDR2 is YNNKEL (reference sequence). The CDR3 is CASSQVRSNEQFF. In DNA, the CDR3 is TGTGCCAGCAGCCAGGTGAGGTCCAATGAGCAGTTCTTC.

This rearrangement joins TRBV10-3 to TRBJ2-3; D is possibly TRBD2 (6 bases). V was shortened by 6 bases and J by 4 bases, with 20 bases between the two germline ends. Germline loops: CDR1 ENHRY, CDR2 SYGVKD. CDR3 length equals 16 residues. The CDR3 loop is CAISPEGPGDADTQYF. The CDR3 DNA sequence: TGTGCCATCAGCCCGGAGGGCCCCGGCGACGCAGATACGCAGTATTTT.

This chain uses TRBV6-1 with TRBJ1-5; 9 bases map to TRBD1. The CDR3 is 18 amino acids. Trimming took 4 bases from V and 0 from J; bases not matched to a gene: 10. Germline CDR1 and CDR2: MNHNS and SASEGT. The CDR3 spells CASSAQGQGRYSNQPQHF. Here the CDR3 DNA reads TGTGCCAGCAGTGCCCAAGGACAGGGGAGGTATAGCAATCAGCCCCAGCATTTT.

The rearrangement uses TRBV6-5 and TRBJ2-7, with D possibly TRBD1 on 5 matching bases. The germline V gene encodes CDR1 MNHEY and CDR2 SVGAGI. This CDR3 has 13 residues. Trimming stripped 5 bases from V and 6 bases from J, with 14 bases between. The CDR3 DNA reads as TGTGCCAGCAGTCAAGGAACAGGTTTCGAGCAGTACTTC. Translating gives CASSQGTGFEQYF.

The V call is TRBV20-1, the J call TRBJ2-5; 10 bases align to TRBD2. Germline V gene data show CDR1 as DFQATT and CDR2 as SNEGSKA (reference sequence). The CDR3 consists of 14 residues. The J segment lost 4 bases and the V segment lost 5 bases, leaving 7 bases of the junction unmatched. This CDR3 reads CSAPSGSMGETQYF. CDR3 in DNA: TGCAGTGCTCCTAGCGGGAGCATGGGAGAGACCCAGTACTTC.

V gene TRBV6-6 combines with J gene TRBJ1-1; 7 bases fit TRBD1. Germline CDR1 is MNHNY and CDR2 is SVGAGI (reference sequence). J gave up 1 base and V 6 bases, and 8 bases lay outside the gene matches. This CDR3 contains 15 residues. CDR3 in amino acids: CASSRRGTENTEAFF. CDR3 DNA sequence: TGTGCCAGCAGCCGGCGGGGGACAGAGAACACTGAAGCTTTCTTT.

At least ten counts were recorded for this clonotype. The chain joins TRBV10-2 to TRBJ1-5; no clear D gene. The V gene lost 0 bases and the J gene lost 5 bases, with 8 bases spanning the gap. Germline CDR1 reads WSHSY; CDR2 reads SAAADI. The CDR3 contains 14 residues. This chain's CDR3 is CASSESDGHQPQHF. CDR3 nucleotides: TGCGCCAGCAGTGAGTCGGACGGCCATCAGCCCCAGCATTTT.